The clone carrying this T cell receptor beta chain turned up a few times. The CDR3 covers 15 residues. V was clipped by 3 bases and J by 2 bases; unmatched bases: 6. CDR1 and CDR2 from the germline V gene are LGHDT and YNNKEL (reference sequence). The data derive from a study of identical twins. One entry per CDR3 protein, called by TCRdb with MiXCR from the 5' RACE reads. The data show approximately 670,000 distinct CDR3 sequences, 6.1% seen once. The clonotype comes from a man between 18 and 35 years old in good health. The chain couples TRBV3-1 to TRBJ2-5; TRBD2 aligns across 7 bases. The sample comprised naive T cells sorted from blood. The CDR3 loop reads CASSHLLAVQETQYF. The CDR3, as DNA: TGTGCCAGCAGCCATCTTCTAGCGGTTCAAGAGACCCAGTACTTC.